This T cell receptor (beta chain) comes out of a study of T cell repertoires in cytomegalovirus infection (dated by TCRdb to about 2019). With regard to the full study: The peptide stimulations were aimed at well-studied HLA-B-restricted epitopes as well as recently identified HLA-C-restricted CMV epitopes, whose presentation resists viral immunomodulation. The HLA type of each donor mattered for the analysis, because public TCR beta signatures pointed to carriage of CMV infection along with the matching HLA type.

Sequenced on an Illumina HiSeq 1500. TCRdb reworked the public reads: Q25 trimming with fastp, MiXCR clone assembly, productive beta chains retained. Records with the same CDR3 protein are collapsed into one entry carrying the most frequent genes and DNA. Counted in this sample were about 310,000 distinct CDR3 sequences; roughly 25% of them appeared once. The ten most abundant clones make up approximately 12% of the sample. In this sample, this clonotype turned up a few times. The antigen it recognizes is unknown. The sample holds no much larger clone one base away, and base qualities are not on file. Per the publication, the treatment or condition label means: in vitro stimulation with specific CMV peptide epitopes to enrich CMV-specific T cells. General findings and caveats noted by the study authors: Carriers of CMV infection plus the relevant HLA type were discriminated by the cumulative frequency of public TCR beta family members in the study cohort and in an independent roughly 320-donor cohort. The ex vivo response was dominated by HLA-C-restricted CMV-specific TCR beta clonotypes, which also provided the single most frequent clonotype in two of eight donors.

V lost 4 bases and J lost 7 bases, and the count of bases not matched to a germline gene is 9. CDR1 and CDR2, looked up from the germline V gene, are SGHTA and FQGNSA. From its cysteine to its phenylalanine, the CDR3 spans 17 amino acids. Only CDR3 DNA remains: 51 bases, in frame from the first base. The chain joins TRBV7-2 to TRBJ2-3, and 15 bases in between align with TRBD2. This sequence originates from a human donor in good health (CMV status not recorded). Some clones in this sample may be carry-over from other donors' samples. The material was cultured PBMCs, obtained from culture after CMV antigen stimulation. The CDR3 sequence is CASSSPLGLAGGNTQYF. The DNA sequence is TGTGCCAGCAGCTCGCCTCTGGGACTAGCGGGAGGAAATACGCAGTATTTT.